This T cell receptor (beta chain) was profiled in a study of monozygotic twins with inflammatory bowel disease. The CDR3 totals 16 residues. From its re-call of the 5' RACE reads, TCRdb lists each CDR3 protein once, without DNA. This table holds about 380,000 distinct CDR3 sequences. The chain is built from TRBV21-1 and TRBJ2-7. TRBV21-1 is a pseudogene locus. The receptor comes from a human donor with ulcerative colitis or Crohn's disease, or a healthy co-twin of an affected twin (not recorded which). The source material was blood. CDR3: CASSKRRGVQCDEQYF.